Listed below are T cell receptor beta chains from one sample, sequenced in a study of blood T cell repertoires in COVID-19. Method: immunoSEQ multiplex PCR; TCRdb's copy keeps in-frame clones and lacks some. The data show about 190,000 clones, around 76% seen once. The sample consisted of peripheral blood. The receptors derive from a woman aged 60 to 75 with COVID-19, enrolled during active disease. CDR3s include the opening cysteine and the closing phenylalanine or tryptophan. The D gene is left open where the match is weak. Expanded clones get a size class; other rows say once, few or many, or leave the size out.

CDR3 protein: CASSQDRGGVGDTQYF
CDR3 DNA: TGCGCCAGCAGCCAAGATAGAGGGGGGGTTGGAGATACGCAGTATTTT
V gene: TRBV4-3
D gene: .
J gene: TRBJ2-3
clone size: .

CDR3 protein: CASSTGLAGGFNNEQFF
CDR3 DNA: TGTGCCAGCAGCACCGGACTAGCGGGGGGGTTTAACAATGAGCAGTTCTTC
V gene: TRBV11-2
D gene: TRBD2
J gene: TRBJ2-1
clone size: .

CDR3 protein: CASSGPLAMNTGELFF
CDR3 DNA: TGTGCCAGCAGCGGGCCACTAGCGATGAACACCGGGGAGCTGTTTTTT
V gene: TRBV9
D gene: TRBD2
J gene: TRBJ2-2
clone size: .

CDR3 protein: CASSLGGSGSIRETQYF
CDR3 DNA: TGTGCCAGCAGCTTAGGCGGTAGCGGGAGTATTCGTGAGACCCAGTACTTC
V gene: TRBV7-9
D gene: TRBD2
J gene: TRBJ2-5
clone size: .

CDR3 protein: CASSKEEGLSYGYTF
CDR3 DNA: TGTGCCAGTAGTAAAGAAGAGGGCTTAAGCTATGGCTACACCTTC
V gene: TRBV19
D gene: .
J gene: TRBJ1-2
clone size: .

CDR3 protein: CASSLLGTSGYNEQFF
CDR3 DNA: TGTGCCAGCAGTTTATTAGGGACTAGCGGATACAATGAGCAGTTCTTC
V gene: TRBV27
D gene: TRBD2
J gene: TRBJ2-1
clone size: .

CDR3 protein: CAISESRQWQHF
CDR3 DNA: TGTGCCATCAGTGAGTCGAGGCAGTGGCAGCATTTT
V gene: TRBV10-3
D gene: .
J gene: TRBJ1-5
clone size: .

CDR3 protein: CASSSGTTTDTQYF
CDR3 DNA: TGTGCCAGCAGCTCCGGGACTACAACAGATACGCAGTATTTT
V gene: TRBV7-8
D gene: TRBD2
J gene: TRBJ2-3
clone size: .

CDR3 protein: CAISGSSGGNTGELFF
CDR3 DNA: TGTGCCATCAGTGGGTCTAGCGGGGGGAACACCGGGGAGCTGTTTTTT
V gene: TRBV10-3
D gene: TRBD2
J gene: TRBJ2-2
clone size: .

CDR3 protein: CASRDGTSNTGELFF
CDR3 DNA: TGTGCCAGCAGGGATGGGACTTCGAACACCGGGGAGCTGTTTTTT
V gene: TRBV6-5
D gene: .
J gene: TRBJ2-2
clone size: .

CDR3 protein: CASRHPTIRGMEFF
CDR3 DNA: TGTGCCAGCAGACACCCCACAATCCGGGGGATGGAGTTCTTC
V gene: TRBV6-5
D gene: .
J gene: TRBJ2-1
clone size: once

CDR3 protein: CATSDWTGTSSGANVLTF
CDR3 DNA: TGTGCCACCAGTGATTGGACAGGGACATCCTCTGGGGCCAACGTCCTGACTTTC
V gene: TRBV24-1
D gene: TRBD1
J gene: TRBJ2-6
clone size: .

CDR3 protein: CASSLDPTGVTDTQYF
CDR3 DNA: TGTGCCAGCAGCTTAGATCCGACAGGGGTTACAGATACGCAGTATTTT
V gene: TRBV7-2
D gene: TRBD1
J gene: TRBJ2-3
clone size: few

CDR3 protein: CAISPYRGATNYGYTF
CDR3 DNA: TGTGCCATCTCCCCATACCGTGGGGCGACTAACTATGGCTACACCTTC
V gene: TRBV7-8
D gene: .
J gene: TRBJ1-2
clone size: .

CDR3 protein: CASIINGLAINTGELFF
CDR3 DNA: TGTGCCAGCATCATCAACGGACTTGCAATAAACACCGGGGAGCTGTTTTTT
V gene: TRBV7-2
D gene: .
J gene: TRBJ2-2
clone size: .

CDR3 protein: CASARLSNEKLFF
CDR3 DNA: TGTGCCAGCGCCCGTCTCAGTAATGAAAAACTGTTTTTT
V gene: TRBV3-1/TRBV3-2
D gene: .
J gene: TRBJ1-4
clone size: .

CDR3 protein: CASSSSTGGEKLFF
CDR3 DNA: TGTGCCAGCAGCTCGTCGACAGGGGGTGAAAAACTGTTTTTT
V gene: TRBV5-4
D gene: TRBD1
J gene: TRBJ1-4
clone size: .

CDR3 protein: CASSPLNTGELFF
CDR3 DNA: TGTGCCAGCAGCCCATTGAACACCGGGGAGCTGTTTTTT
V gene: TRBV7-9
D gene: .
J gene: TRBJ2-2
clone size: .

CDR3 protein: CASSDFGGIHEQYF
CDR3 DNA: TGTGCCAGCAGTGATTTCGGGGGGATACACGAGCAGTACTTC
V gene: TRBV25-1
D gene: TRBD2
J gene: TRBJ2-7
clone size: .

CDR3 protein: CASSLNPGQGANTIYF
CDR3 DNA: TGCGCCAGCAGCTTAAACCCGGGACAGGGGGCAAACACCATATATTTT
V gene: TRBV5-1
D gene: TRBD1
J gene: TRBJ1-3
clone size: .

CDR3 protein: CASSEIRVGTEAFF
CDR3 DNA: TGTGCCAGCAGTGAAATACGGGTGGGCACTGAAGCTTTCTTT
V gene: TRBV2
D gene: .
J gene: TRBJ1-1
clone size: .

CDR3 protein: CASASGLPDNEQFF
CDR3 DNA: TGTGCCAGCGCCTCGGGACTACCTGACAATGAGCAGTTCTTC
V gene: TRBV19
D gene: TRBD2
J gene: TRBJ2-1
clone size: .

CDR3 protein: CASKDRTYRELFF
CDR3 DNA: TGTGCCAGTAAAGACAGGACCTACCGGGAACTGTTTTTT
V gene: TRBV19
D gene: .
J gene: TRBJ1-4
clone size: .

CDR3 protein: CASITGTGIAGNTIYF
CDR3 DNA: TGTGCCAGCATAACCGGGACAGGCATAGCCGGAAACACCATATATTTT
V gene: TRBV6-6
D gene: TRBD1
J gene: TRBJ1-3
clone size: .

CDR3 protein: CASSQGTGNGSPLHF
CDR3 DNA: TGTGCCAGCAGCCAAGGAACGGGGAACGGGTCACCCCTCCACTTT
V gene: TRBV3-1/TRBV3-2
D gene: .
J gene: TRBJ1-6
clone size: .

CDR3 protein: CASSVFGSSNTGELFF
CDR3 DNA: TGTGCCAGCAGTGTATTCGGGTCCTCGAACACCGGGGAGCTGTTTTTT
V gene: TRBV2
D gene: .
J gene: TRBJ2-2
clone size: .

CDR3 protein: CASSLSWGLAGAQTGELFF
CDR3 DNA: TGTGCCAGCAGTTTATCCTGGGGACTAGCGGGAGCGCAAACCGGGGAGCTGTTTTTT
V gene: TRBV27
D gene: TRBD2
J gene: TRBJ2-2
clone size: .

CDR3 protein: CSASDNYGYTF
CDR3 DNA: TGCAGCGCCTCAGATAACTATGGCTACACCTTC
V gene: TRBV29-1
D gene: .
J gene: TRBJ1-2
clone size: many

CDR3 protein: CASSFLVAGGTDTQYF
CDR3 DNA: TGTGCCAGCAGCTTTCTGGTAGCGGGGGGCACAGATACGCAGTATTTT
V gene: TRBV7-2
D gene: TRBD2
J gene: TRBJ2-3
clone size: .

CDR3 protein: CAISEGTGDGNQPQHF
CDR3 DNA: TGTGCCATCAGTGAGGGGACAGGGGACGGCAATCAGCCCCAGCATTTT
V gene: TRBV10-3
D gene: TRBD1
J gene: TRBJ1-5
clone size: few

CDR3 protein: CASSPWTSEQFF
CDR3 DNA: TGCGCCAGCAGCCCCTGGACATCCGAGCAGTTCTTC
V gene: TRBV5-1
D gene: .
J gene: TRBJ2-1
clone size: .

CDR3 protein: CASRGFGPNYGYTF
CDR3 DNA: TGTGCCAGCCGGGGGTTTGGGCCTAACTATGGCTACACCTTC
V gene: TRBV3-1/TRBV3-2
D gene: .
J gene: TRBJ1-2
clone size: .

CDR3 protein: CATSPDTSSYNSPLHF
CDR3 DNA: TGTGCCACCAGTCCGGACACCAGCTCCTATAATTCACCCCTCCACTTT
V gene: TRBV15
D gene: .
J gene: TRBJ1-6
clone size: .

CDR3 protein: CASSLGPGNSGNTIYF
CDR3 DNA: TGCGCCAGCAGCTTGGGGCCAGGAAACTCTGGAAACACCATATATTTT
V gene: TRBV5-1
D gene: .
J gene: TRBJ1-3
clone size: .

CDR3 protein: CASSLTGTGELFF
CDR3 DNA: TGTGCCAGCAGCTTAACAGGGACCGGGGAGCTGTTTTTT
V gene: TRBV7-2
D gene: .
J gene: TRBJ2-2
clone size: .

CDR3 protein: CASSWGGLAGVGYNEQFF
CDR3 DNA: TGCGCCAGCAGCTGGGGGGGACTAGCGGGAGTAGGCTACAATGAGCAGTTCTTC
V gene: TRBV5-1
D gene: TRBD2
J gene: TRBJ2-1
clone size: .

CDR3 protein: CASTDRGLTDTQYF
CDR3 DNA: TGTGCCAGCACCGACAGGGGACTCACAGATACGCAGTATTTT
V gene: TRBV27
D gene: TRBD1
J gene: TRBJ2-3
clone size: .

CDR3 protein: CASSYRRHQETQYF
CDR3 DNA: TGTGCCAGCAGTTACCGGCGGCATCAAGAGACCCAGTACTTC
V gene: TRBV6-6
D gene: .
J gene: TRBJ2-5
clone size: .

CDR3 protein: CAWSVLAGATDTQYF
CDR3 DNA: TGTGCCTGGAGTGTACTAGCGGGGGCCACAGATACGCAGTATTTT
V gene: TRBV30
D gene: TRBD2
J gene: TRBJ2-3
clone size: .

CDR3 protein: CASSHRQGLGNTIYF
CDR3 DNA: TGTGCCAGCAGCCATCGACAGGGGCTTGGAAACACCATATATTTT
V gene: TRBV3-1/TRBV3-2
D gene: TRBD1
J gene: TRBJ1-3
clone size: .

CDR3 protein: CASSHPIPRGGRGNEQFF
CDR3 DNA: TGTGCCAGCAGCCATCCCATCCCCAGGGGCGGGAGGGGTAATGAGCAGTTCTTC
V gene: TRBV3-1/TRBV3-2
D gene: TRBD2
J gene: TRBJ2-1
clone size: .

CDR3 protein: CASSQGVGGQSYNEQFF
CDR3 DNA: TGCGCCAGCAGCCAAGGGGTGGGAGGGCAATCCTACAATGAGCAGTTCTTC
V gene: TRBV4-3
D gene: TRBD2
J gene: TRBJ2-1
clone size: .

CDR3 protein: CSVEKGSETQYF
CDR3 DNA: TGCAGCGTCGAAAAGGGGTCCGAGACCCAGTACTTC
V gene: TRBV29-1
D gene: .
J gene: TRBJ2-5
clone size: .

CDR3 protein: CASSSLAGALYEQYF
CDR3 DNA: TGTGCCAGCAGCTCACTAGCGGGAGCGCTCTACGAGCAGTACTTC
V gene: TRBV6-2/TRBV6-3
D gene: TRBD2
J gene: TRBJ2-7
clone size: .

CDR3 protein: CASSSLVISAREQYF
CDR3 DNA: TGTGCCAGCAGTTCTCTCGTGATCTCCGCACGGGAGCAGTACTTC
V gene: TRBV28
D gene: .
J gene: TRBJ2-7
clone size: .

CDR3 protein: CASSEGLAMDEQFF
CDR3 DNA: TGTGCCAGCAGCGAGGGACTAGCGATGGATGAGCAGTTCTTC
V gene: TRBV13
D gene: TRBD2
J gene: TRBJ2-1
clone size: .

CDR3 protein: CATSATGGPSYNEQFF
CDR3 DNA: TGTGCCACCAGTGCCACAGGGGGCCCTTCCTACAATGAGCAGTTCTTC
V gene: TRBV24-1
D gene: TRBD1
J gene: TRBJ2-1
clone size: .

CDR3 protein: CASSLDGREENTIYF
CDR3 DNA: TGTGCCAGCAGCTTAGACGGCAGGGAAGAAAACACCATATATTTT
V gene: TRBV11-2
D gene: .
J gene: TRBJ1-3
clone size: .

CDR3 protein: CASSPWTGDYGYTF
CDR3 DNA: TGTGCCAGCAGTCCGTGGACAGGGGACTATGGCTACACCTTC
V gene: TRBV27
D gene: TRBD1
J gene: TRBJ1-2
clone size: .

CDR3 protein: CASSSRLAGFAQYF
CDR3 DNA: TGTGCCAGCAGCTCAAGACTAGCGGGGTTTGCGCAGTATTTT
V gene: TRBV5-8
D gene: TRBD2
J gene: TRBJ2-3
clone size: .

CDR3 protein: CASSLSGTATNEKLFF
CDR3 DNA: TGTGCCAGCAGCTTATCCGGGACAGCAACTAATGAAAAACTGTTTTTT
V gene: TRBV11-3
D gene: TRBD1
J gene: TRBJ1-4
clone size: .

CDR3 protein: CASVPQSLNTEAFF
CDR3 DNA: TGTGCCAGCGTTCCGCAGTCCTTGAACACTGAAGCTTTCTTT
V gene: TRBV6-5
D gene: .
J gene: TRBJ1-1
clone size: few

CDR3 protein: CASSPDSGYGYTF
CDR3 DNA: TGTGCCAGCAGTCCGGACAGTGGCTATGGCTACACCTTC
V gene: TRBV12-3/TRBV12-4
D gene: .
J gene: TRBJ1-2
clone size: .